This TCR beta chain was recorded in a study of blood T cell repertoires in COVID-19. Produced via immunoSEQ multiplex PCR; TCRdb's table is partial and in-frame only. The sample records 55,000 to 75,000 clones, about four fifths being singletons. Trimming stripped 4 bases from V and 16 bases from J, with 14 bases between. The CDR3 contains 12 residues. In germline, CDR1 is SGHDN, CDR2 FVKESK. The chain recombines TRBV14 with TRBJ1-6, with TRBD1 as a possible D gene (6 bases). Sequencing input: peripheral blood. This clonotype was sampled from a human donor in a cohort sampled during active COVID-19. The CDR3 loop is CASSRGPQGLHF. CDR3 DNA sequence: TGTGCCAGCAGCCGAGGGCCACAGGGTCTCCACTTT.